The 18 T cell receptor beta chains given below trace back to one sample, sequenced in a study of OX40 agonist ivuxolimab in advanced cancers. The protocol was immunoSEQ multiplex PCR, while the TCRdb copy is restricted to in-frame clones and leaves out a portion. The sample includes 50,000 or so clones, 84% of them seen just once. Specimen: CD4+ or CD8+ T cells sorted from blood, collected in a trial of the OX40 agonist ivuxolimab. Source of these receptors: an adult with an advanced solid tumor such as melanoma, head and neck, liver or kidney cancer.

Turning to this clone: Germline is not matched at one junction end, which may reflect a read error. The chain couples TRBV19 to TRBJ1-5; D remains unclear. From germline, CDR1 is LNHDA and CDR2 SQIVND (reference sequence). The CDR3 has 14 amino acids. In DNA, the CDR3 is TGTGCCAGTAGGATAGATGAGTGGGATCAGCCCCAGCATTTT. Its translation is CASRIDEWDQPQHF.

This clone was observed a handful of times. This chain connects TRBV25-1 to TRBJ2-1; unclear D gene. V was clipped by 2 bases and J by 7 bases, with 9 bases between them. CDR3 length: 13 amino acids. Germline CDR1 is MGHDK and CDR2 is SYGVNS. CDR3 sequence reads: CASSEGWGNEQFF. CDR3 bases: TGTGCCAGCAGTGAAGGTTGGGGAAATGAGCAGTTCTTC. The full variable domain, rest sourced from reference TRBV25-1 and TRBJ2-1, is EADIYQTPRYLVIGTGKKITLECSQTMGHDKMYWYQQDPGMELHLIHYSYGVNSTEKGDLSSESTVSRIRTEHFPLTLESARPSHTSQYLCASSEGWGNEQFFGPGTRLTVL.

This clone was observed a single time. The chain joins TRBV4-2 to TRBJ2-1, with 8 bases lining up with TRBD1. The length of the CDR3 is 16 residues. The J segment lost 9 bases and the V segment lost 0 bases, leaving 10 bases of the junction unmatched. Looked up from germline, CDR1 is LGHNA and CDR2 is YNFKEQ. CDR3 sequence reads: CASSQDPQGTGPEQFF. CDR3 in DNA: TGTGCCAGCAGCCAAGATCCCCAGGGGACAGGTCCTGAGCAGTTCTTC.

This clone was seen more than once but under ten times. The CDR3 bases are TGTGCCAGCAGTATCGGGACAGGGGGCGATCAGCCCCAGCATTTT. As protein: CASSIGTGGDQPQHF. This chain links TRBV27 with TRBJ1-5, with TRBD1 matching over 12 bases. The V gene's germline CDR1 is MNHEY and CDR2 SMNVEV (reference sequence). The junction had 4 bases not matched to a gene; V was cut back by 5 bases and J by 5 bases. The length of the CDR3 is 15 residues.

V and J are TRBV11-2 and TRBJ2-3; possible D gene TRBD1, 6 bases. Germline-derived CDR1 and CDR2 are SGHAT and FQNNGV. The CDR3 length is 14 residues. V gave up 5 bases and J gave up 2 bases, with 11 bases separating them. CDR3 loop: CASSPGQNTDTQYF. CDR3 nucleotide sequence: TGTGCCAGCAGCCCAGGACAGAACACAGATACGCAGTATTTT. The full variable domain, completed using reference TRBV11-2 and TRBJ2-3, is EAGVAQSPRYKIIEKRQSVAFWCNPISGHATLYWYQQILGQGPKLLIQFQNNGVVDDSQLPKDRFSAERLKGVDSTLKIQPAKLEDSAVYLCASSPGQNTDTQYFGPGTRLTVL.

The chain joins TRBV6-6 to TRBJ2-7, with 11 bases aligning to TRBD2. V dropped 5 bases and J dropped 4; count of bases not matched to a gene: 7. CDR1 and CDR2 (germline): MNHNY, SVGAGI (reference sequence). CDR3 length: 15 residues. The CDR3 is CASSPPSGGRYEQYF. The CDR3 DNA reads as TGTGCCAGCAGTCCCCCTAGCGGGGGGCGTTACGAGCAGTACTTC.

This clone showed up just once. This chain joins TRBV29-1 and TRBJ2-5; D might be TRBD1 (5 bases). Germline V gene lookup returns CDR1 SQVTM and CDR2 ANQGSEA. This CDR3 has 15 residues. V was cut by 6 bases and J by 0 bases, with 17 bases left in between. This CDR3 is CSVVDDRPYQETQYF. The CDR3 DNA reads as TGCAGCGTGGTAGATGACAGACCGTACCAAGAGACCCAGTACTTC.

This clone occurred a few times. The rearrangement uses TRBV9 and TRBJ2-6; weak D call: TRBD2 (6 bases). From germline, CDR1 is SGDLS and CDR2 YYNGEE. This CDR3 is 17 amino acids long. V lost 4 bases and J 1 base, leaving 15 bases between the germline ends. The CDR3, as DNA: TGTGCCAGCAGCCCGCGGGGTATGGTTTCTGGGGCCAACGTCCTGACTTTC. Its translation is CASSPRGMVSGANVLTF.

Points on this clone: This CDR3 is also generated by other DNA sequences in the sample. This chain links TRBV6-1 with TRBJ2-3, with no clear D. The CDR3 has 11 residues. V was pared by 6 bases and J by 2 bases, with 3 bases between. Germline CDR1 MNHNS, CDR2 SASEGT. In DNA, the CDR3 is TGTGCCAGCAGCCCCACAGATACGCAGTATTTT. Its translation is CASSPTDTQYF.

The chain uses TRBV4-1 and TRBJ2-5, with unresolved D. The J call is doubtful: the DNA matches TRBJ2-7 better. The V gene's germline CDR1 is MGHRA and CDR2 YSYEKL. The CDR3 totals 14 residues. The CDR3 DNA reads TGCGCCAGCAGCCACACGGACGGAGCCTACGAGCAGTACTTC. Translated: CASSHTDGAYEQYF.

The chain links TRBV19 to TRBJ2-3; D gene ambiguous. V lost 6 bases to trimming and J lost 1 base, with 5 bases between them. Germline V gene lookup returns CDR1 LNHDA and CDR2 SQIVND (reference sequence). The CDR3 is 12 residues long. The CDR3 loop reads CASRKGTDTQYF. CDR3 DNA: TGTGCCAGTAGGAAGGGCACAGATACGCAGTATTTT. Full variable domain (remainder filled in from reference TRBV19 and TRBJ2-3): DGGITQSPKYLFRKEGQNVTLSCEQNLNHDAMYWYRQDPGQGLRLIYYSQIVNDFQKGDIAEGYSVSREKKESFPLTVTSAQKNPTAFYLCASRKGTDTQYFGPGTRLTVL.

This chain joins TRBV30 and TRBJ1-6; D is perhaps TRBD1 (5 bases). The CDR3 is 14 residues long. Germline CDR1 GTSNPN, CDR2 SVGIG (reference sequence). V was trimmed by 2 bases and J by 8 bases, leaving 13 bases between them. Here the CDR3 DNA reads TGTGCCTGGAGTTTTCAGGGCGCAGATTCACCCCTCCACTTT. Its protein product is CAWSFQGADSPLHF. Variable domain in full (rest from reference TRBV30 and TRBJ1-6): SQTIHQWPATLVQPVGSPLSLECTVEGTSNPNLYWYRQAAGRGLQLLFYSVGIGQISSEVPQNLSASRPQDRQFILSSKKLLLSDSGFYLCAWSFQGADSPLHFGNGTRLTVT.

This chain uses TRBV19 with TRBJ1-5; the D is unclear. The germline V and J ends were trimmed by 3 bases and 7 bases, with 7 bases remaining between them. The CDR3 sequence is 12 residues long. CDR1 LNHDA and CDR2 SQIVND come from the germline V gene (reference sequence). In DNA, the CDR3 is TGTGCCAGTAGTATCGCGAGCCAGCCCCAGCATTTT. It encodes CASSIASQPQHF.

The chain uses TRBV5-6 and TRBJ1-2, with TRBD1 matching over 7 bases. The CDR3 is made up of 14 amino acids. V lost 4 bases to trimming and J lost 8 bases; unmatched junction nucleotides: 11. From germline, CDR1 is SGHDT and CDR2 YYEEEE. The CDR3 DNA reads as TGTGCCAGCAGCCCAAGACAGGGTTCGGGGGGCTACACCTTC. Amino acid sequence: CASSPRQGSGGYTF.

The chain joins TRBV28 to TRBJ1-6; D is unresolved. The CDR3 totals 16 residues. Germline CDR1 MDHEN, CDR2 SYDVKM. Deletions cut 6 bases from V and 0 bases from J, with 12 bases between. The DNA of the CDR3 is TGTGCCAGCAGCCCAAGTCGTAGCTCCTATAATTCACCCCTCCACTTT. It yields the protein CASSPSRSSYNSPLHF.

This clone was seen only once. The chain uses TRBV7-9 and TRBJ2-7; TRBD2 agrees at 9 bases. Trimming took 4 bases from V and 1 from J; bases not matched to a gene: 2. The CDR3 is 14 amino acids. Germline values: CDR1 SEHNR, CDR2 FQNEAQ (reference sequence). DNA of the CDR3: TGTGCCAGCAGCTCTAGCGGGAAGTCCTACGAGCAGTACTTC. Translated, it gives CASSSSGKSYEQYF.

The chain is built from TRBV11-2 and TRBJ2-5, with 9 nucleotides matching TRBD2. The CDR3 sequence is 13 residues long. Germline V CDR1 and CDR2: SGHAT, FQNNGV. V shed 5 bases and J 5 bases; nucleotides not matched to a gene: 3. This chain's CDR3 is CASSLAGWETQYF. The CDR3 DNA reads TGTGCCAGCAGCCTAGCGGGGTGGGAGACCCAGTACTTC.

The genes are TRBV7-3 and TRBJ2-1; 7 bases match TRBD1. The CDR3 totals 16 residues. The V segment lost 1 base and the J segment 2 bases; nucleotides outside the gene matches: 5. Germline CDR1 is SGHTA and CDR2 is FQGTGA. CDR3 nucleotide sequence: TGTGCCAGCAGCTTAATCCCTGGGACAGCCTACAATGAGCAGTTCTTC. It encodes CASSLIPGTAYNEQFF.